This T cell receptor beta chain originates from a study of T cell repertoires in cytomegalovirus infection. Looking at the study overall: CMV infection plus the matching HLA type was flagged by public TCR beta signatures.

Details on this clonotype: Its cognate antigen is unknown.

Germline V gene lookup returns CDR1 DFQATT and CDR2 SNEGSKA (reference sequence). Trimming removed 2 bases from V and 2 bases from J; junction bases left unmatched: 3. This CDR3 contains 13 residues. TCRdb fed the reads into MiXCR, producing one record per CDR3 protein. The sample has just over 300,000 distinct CDR3 sequences; roughly a sixth are singletons. Study-level findings and limits: The ex vivo response showed dominance by HLA-C-restricted CMV-specific TCR beta clonotypes. Carriage of CMV together with the relevant HLA was identifiable through cumulative public TCR beta family frequency.

The chain couples TRBV20-1 to TRBJ2-7; TRBD2 matches 7 bases. Sequencing was done on a sample of PBMCs. This clonotype originated in a human donor in good health (CMV status not recorded). Some clones in this sample may be carry-over from other donors' samples. The CDR3: CSARPSGPYEQYF. The CDR3 bases are TGCAGTGCTAGACCTAGCGGACCCTACGAGCAGTACTTC.